This entry features one T cell receptor beta chain sequence. V was cut by 0 bases and J by 3 bases, with 6 bases left in between. Germline CDR1 is SGDLS and CDR2 is YYNGEE. There are 13 residues in the CDR3. Generated by immunoSEQ multiplex PCR, the TCRdb table keeps only in-frame clones and is missing some. The repertoire consists of about 320,000 clones, with 75% to 85% occurring once and the leading ten covering 7.2%. This entry belongs to a study of blood T cell repertoires in COVID-19. The rearrangement joins TRBV9 to TRBJ1-2; D gene uncertain. Material: peripheral blood. The TCR comes from a human donor in a cohort sampled during active COVID-19. The CDR3: CASSVGADYGYTF. CDR3 sequence (DNA): TGTGCCAGCAGCGTAGGGGCAGACTATGGCTACACCTTC.